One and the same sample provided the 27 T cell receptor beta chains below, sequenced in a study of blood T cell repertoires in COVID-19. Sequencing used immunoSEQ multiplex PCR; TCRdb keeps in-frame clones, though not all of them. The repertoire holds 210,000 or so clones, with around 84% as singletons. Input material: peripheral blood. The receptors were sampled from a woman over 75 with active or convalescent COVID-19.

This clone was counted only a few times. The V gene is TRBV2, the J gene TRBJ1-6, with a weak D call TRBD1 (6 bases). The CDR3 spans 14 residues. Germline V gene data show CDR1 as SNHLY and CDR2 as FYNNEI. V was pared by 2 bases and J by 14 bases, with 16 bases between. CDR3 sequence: CASSELSVGGTLHF. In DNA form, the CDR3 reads TGTGCCAGCAGTGAACTATCAGTAGGGGGAACCCTCCACTTT.

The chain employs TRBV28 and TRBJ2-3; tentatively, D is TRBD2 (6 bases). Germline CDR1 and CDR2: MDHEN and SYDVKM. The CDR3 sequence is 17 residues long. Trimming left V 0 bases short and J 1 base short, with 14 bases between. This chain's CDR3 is CASSLWVVGSGTDTQYF. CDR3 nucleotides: TGTGCCAGCAGTTTATGGGTAGTCGGGAGCGGCACAGATACGCAGTATTTT.

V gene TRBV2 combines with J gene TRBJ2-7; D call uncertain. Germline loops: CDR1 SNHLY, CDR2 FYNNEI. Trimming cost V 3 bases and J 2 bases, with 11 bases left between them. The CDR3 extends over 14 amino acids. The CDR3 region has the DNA TGTGCCAGCAGTGATCAGAGGTGGCCCTACGAGCAGTACTTC. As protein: CASSDQRWPYEQYF.

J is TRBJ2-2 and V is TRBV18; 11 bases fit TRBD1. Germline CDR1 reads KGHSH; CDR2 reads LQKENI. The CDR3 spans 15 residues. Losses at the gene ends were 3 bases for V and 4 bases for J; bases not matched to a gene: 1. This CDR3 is CASSPGTGGTGELFF. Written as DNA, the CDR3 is TGTGCCAGCTCACCGGGGACAGGGGGCACCGGGGAGCTGTTTTTT. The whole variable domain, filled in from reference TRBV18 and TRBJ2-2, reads NAGVMQNPRHLVRRRGQEARLRCSPMKGHSHVYWYRQLPEEGLKFMVYLQKENIIDESGMPKERFSAEFPKEGPSILRIQQVVRGDSAAYFCASSPGTGGTGELFFGEGSRLTVL.

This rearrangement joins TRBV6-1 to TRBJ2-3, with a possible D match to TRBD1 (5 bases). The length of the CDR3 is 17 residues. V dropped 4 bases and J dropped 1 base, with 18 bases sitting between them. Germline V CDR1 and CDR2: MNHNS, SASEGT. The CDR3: CASSVLTVVFGTDTQYF. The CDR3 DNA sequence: TGTGCCAGCAGTGTCCTGACAGTCGTCTTTGGCACAGATACGCAGTATTTT.

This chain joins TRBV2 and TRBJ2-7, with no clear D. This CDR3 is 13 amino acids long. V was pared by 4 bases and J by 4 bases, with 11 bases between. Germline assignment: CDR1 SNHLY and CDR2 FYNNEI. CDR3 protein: CASSVVREYEQYF. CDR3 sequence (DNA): TGTGCCAGCAGTGTGGTCCGAGAGTACGAGCAGTACTTC.

CDR3: CASSLGLAVTNYEQYF. CDR3 DNA: TGCGCCAGCAGCTTGGGACTAGCGGTTACTAACTACGAGCAGTACTTC. J is TRBJ2-7 and V is TRBV5-1, with 9 bases aligning to TRBD2. V dropped 0 bases and J dropped 3; count of bases not matched to a gene: 7. There are 16 residues in the CDR3. The V gene's germline CDR1 is SGHRS and CDR2 YFSETQ.

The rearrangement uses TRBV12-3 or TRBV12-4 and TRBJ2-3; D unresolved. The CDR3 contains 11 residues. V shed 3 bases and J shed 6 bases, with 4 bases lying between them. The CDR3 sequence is CASSFYDTQYF. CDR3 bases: TGTGCCAGCAGTTTTTATGATACGCAGTATTTT.

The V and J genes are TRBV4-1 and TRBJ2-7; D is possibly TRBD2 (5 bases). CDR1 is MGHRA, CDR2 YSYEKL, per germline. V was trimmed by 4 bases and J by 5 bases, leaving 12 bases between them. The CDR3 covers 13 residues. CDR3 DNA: TGCGCCAGCAGCCGTAGTGGGAGCCACGAGCAGTACTTC. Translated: CASSRSGSHEQYF.

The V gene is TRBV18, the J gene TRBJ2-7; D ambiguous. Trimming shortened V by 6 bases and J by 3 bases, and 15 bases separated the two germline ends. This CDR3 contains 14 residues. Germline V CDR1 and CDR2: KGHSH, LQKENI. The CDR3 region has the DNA TGTGCCAGCTCCCTAGAACCAGCCAACTACGAGCAGTACTTC. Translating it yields CASSLEPANYEQYF.

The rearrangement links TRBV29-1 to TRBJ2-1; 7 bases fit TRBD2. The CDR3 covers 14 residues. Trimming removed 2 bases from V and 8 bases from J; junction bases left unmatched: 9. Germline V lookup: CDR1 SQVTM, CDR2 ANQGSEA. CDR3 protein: CSVESGWGGDEQFF. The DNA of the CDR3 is TGCAGCGTTGAATCGGGTTGGGGGGGAGATGAGCAGTTCTTC.

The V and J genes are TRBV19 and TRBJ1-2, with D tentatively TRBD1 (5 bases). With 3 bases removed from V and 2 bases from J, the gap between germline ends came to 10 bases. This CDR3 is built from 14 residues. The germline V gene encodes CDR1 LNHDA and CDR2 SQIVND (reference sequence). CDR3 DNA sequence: TGTGCCAGTAGTATTAGGGGCAGAAACTATGGCTACACCTTC. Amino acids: CASSIRGRNYGYTF. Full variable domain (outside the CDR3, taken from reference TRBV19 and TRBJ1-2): DGGITQSPKYLFRKEGQNVTLSCEQNLNHDAMYWYRQDPGQGLRLIYYSQIVNDFQKGDIAEGYSVSREKKESFPLTVTSAQKNPTAFYLCASSIRGRNYGYTFGSGTRLTVV.

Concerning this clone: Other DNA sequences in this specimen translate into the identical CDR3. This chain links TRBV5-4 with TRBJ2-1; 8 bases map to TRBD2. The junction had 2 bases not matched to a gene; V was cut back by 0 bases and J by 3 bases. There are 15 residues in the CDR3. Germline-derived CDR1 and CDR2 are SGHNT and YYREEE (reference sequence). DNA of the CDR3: TGTGCCAGCAGCTTGGCCAGCGGGAGCTACAATGAGCAGTTCTTC. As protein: CASSLASGSYNEQFF.

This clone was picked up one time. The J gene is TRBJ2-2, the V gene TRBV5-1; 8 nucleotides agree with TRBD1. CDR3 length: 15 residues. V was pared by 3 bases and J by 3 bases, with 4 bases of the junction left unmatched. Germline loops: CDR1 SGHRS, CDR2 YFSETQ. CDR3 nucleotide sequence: TGCGCCAGCAGCTCGGACAGGGCTGACACCGGGGAGCTGTTTTTT. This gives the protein CASSSDRADTGELFF.

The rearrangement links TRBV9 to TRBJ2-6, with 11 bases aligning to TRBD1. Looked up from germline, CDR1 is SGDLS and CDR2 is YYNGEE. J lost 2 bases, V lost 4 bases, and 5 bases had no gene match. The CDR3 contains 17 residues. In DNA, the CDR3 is TGTGCCAGCAGCTTTTGGACAGGGGGCGCTGGGGCCAACGTCCTGACTTTC. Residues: CASSFWTGGAGANVLTF.

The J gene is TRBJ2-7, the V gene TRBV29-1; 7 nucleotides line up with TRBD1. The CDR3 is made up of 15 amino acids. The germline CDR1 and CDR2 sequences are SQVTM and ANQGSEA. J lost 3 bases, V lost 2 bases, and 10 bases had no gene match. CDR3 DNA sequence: TGCAGCGTTGAATTCTATACAGGGGCGGACTACGAGCAGTACTTC. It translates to CSVEFYTGADYEQYF.

DNA of the CDR3: TGTGCCAGCAGCCCCTCAGGGATAAGGGGCTCTGGGGCCAACGTCCTGACTTTC. It yields the protein CASSPSGIRGSGANVLTF. The rearrangement links TRBV3-1 (or the pseudogene TRBV3-2) to TRBJ2-6; tentative D call: TRBD1 (5 bases). The germline V gene has CDR1 LGHDT and CDR2 YNNKEL (reference sequence). The CDR3 spans 18 residues. V lost 4 bases and J lost 0, with 16 bases in between.

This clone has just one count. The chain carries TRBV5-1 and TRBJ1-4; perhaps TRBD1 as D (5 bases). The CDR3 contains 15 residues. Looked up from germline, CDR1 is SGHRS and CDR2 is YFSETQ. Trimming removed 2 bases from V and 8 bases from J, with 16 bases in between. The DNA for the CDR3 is TGCGCCAGCAGCTTCGCGGGGCGGCGGGTCGAAAAACTGTTTTTT. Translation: CASSFAGRRVEKLFF.

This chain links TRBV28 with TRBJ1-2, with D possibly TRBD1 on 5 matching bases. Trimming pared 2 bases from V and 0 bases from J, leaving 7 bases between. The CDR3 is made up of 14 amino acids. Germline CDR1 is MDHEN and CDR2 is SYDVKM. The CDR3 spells CASSLIRANYGYTF. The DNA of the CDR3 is TGTGCCAGCAGTTTAATCAGGGCTAACTATGGCTACACCTTC.

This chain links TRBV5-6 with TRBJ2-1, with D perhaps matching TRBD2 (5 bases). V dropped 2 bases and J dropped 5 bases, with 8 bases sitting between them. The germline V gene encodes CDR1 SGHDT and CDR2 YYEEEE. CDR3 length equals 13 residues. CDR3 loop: CASSFRGDNEQFF. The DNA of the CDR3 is TGTGCCAGCAGCTTTCGGGGAGACAATGAGCAGTTCTTC.

CDR3 sequence: CASSYKGGGSPLHF. The CDR3 nucleotides are TGTGCCAGCAGTTACAAGGGAGGAGGTTCACCCCTCCACTTT. The chain links TRBV3-1 (or the pseudogene TRBV3-2) to TRBJ1-6; unclear D gene. The CDR3 runs 14 residues. Between the trimmed V and J ends, which lost 6 bases and 9 bases, there was a span of 15 bases. In germline, CDR1 is LGHDT, CDR2 YNNKEL (reference sequence).

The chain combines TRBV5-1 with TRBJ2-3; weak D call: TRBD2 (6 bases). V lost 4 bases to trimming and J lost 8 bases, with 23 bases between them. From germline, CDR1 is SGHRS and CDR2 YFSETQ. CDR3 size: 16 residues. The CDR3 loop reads CASSTTAGAPGGTQYF. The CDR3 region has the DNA TGCGCCAGCAGCACAACAGCGGGTGCCCCCGGAGGTACGCAGTATTTT. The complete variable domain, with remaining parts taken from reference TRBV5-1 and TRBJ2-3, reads KAGVTQTPRYLIKTRGQQVTLSCSPISGHRSVSWYQQTPGQGLQFLFEYFSETQRNKGNFPGRFSGRQFSNSRSEMNVSTLELGDSALYLCASSTTAGAPGGTQYFGPGTRLTVL.

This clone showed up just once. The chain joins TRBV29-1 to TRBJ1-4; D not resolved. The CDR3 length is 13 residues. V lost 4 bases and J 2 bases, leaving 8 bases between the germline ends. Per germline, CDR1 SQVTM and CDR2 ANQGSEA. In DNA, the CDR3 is TGCAGCGTTGGGCGGGGTACTAATGAAAAACTGTTTTTT. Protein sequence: CSVGRGTNEKLFF.

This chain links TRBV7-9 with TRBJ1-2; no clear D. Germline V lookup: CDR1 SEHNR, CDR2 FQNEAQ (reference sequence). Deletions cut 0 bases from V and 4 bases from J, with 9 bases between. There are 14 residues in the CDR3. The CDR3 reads CASSLAGGPYGYTF. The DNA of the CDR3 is TGTGCCAGCAGCTTAGCGGGAGGCCCCTATGGCTACACCTTC.

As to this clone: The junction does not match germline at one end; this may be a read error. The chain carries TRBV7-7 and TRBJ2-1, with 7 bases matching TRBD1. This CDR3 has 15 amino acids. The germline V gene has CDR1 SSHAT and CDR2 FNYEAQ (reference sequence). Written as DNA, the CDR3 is TGTGCTAGCAGCTTAGAGGGGGCCAAGTCCAATGAGCAGTTCTTC. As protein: CASSLEGAKSNEQFF.

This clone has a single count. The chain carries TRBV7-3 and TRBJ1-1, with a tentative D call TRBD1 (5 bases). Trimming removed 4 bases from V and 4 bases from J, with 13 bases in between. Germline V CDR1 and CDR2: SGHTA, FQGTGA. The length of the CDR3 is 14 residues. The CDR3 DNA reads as TGTGCCAGCAGCTCCCAGGGAGGTAGCACTGAAGCTTTCTTT. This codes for CASSSQGGSTEAFF.

CDR3 in DNA: TGTGCCATGTGGAGCGGGAGGCTCACAGATACGCAGTATTTT. Amino acids: CAMWSGRLTDTQYF. V and J are TRBV10-3 and TRBJ2-3; 9 positions match TRBD2. Trimming cost V 9 bases and J 2 bases; bases outside gene matches: 6. Germline assignment: CDR1 ENHRY and CDR2 SYGVKD. This CDR3 is built from 14 residues.